The source of this T cell receptor (beta chain) is a study of response to subunit inactivated influenza vaccine. Study-level findings and limits: The study's authors posited that every seasonal influenza vaccination enlists few new T cells.

The length of the CDR3 is 14 residues. Germline CDR1 and CDR2: DFQATT and SNEGSKA (reference sequence). Trimming left V 1 base short and J 0 bases short, with 7 bases between. TCRdb reprocessed the RT-PCR reads with MiXCR, giving one entry per CDR3 protein. The sample lists roughly 670,000 distinct CDR3 sequences; approximately 14% were seen once. This clonotype has a handful of counts. Its antigen is not identified. This chain joins TRBV20-1 and TRBJ2-1; the D is unclear. Sequencing used PBMCs from blood, obtained roughly 15 days before vaccination. The clonotype originates from a man over 45 who received an inactivated influenza vaccine. CDR3: CSARGAASYNEQFF. In DNA, the CDR3 is TGCAGTGCTAGAGGGGCGGCCTCCTACAATGAGCAGTTCTTC.